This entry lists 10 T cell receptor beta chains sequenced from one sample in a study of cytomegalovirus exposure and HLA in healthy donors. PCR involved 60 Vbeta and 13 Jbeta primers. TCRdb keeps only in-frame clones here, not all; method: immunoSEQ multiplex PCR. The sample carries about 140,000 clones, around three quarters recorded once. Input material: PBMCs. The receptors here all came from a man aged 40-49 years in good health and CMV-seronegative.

CDR3 DNA: TGTGCCATCGAGGCTAGCGGGGGGCGCACCGGGGAGCTGTTTTTT. It translates to CAIEASGGRTGELFF. The chain carries TRBV10-3 and TRBJ2-2; TRBD2 matches 11 bases. The CDR3 is made up of 15 amino acids. Germline CDR1 reads ENHRY; CDR2 reads SYGVKD. Unmatched junction bases numbered 6, after V lost 8 bases and J lost 4 bases.

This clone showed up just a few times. CDR3 loop: CASSYGENTEAFF. The CDR3 DNA sequence: TGTGCCAGCAGTTACGGGGAGAACACTGAAGCTTTCTTT. This chain uses TRBV27 with TRBJ1-1, with D hard to call. Trimming removed 4 bases from V and 1 base from J, with 7 bases in between. Germline CDR1 and CDR2: MNHEY and SMNVEV (reference sequence). There are 13 residues in the CDR3.

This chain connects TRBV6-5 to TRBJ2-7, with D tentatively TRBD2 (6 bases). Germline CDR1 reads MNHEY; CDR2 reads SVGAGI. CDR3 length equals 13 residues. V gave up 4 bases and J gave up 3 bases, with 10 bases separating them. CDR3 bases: TGTGCCAGCAGTTTAGGGAGGCTCTACGAGCAGTACTTC. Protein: CASSLGRLYEQYF.

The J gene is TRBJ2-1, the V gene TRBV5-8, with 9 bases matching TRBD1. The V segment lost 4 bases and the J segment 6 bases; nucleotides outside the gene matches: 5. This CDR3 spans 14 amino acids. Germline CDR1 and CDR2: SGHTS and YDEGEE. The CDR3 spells CASSTGQGFNEQFF. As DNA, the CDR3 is TGTGCCAGCAGCACGGGACAGGGATTCAATGAGCAGTTCTTC.

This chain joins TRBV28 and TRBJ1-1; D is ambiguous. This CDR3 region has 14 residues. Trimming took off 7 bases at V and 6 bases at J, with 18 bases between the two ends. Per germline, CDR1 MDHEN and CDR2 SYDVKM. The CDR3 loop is CASTVPGEVPEAFF. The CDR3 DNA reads TGTGCCAGCACCGTTCCCGGGGAAGTGCCTGAAGCTTTCTTT.

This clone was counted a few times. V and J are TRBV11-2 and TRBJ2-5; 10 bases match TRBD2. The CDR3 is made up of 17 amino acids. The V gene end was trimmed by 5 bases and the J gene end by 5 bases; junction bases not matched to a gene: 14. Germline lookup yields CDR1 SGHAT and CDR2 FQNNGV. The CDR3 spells CASSQSILAGAQETQYF. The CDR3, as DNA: TGTGCCAGCAGCCAATCAATCCTAGCGGGAGCCCAGGAGACCCAGTACTTC. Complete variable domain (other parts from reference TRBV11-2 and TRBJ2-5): EAGVAQSPRYKIIEKRQSVAFWCNPISGHATLYWYQQILGQGPKLLIQFQNNGVVDDSQLPKDRFSAERLKGVDSTLKIQPAKLEDSAVYLCASSQSILAGAQETQYFGPGTRLLVL.

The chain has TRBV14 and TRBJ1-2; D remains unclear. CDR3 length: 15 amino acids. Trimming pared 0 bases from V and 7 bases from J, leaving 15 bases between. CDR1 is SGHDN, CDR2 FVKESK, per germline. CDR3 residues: CASSQDSATVGGYTF. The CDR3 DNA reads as TGTGCCAGCAGCCAAGACTCGGCAACAGTCGGTGGCTACACCTTC.

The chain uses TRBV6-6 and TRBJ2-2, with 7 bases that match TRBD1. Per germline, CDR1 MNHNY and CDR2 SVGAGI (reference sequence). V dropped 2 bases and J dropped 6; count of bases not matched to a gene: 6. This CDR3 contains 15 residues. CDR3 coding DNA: TGTGCCAGCAGTTACACCACAGGGGCTCCCGGGGAGCTGTTTTTT. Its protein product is CASSYTTGAPGELFF.

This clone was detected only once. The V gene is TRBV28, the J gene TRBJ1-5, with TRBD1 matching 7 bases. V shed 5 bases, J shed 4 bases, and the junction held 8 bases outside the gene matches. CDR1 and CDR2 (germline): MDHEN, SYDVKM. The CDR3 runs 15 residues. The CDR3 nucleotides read TGTGCCAGCAGTCCCCCGGGACAGAGGAATCAGCCCCAGCATTTT. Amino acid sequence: CASSPPGQRNQPQHF.

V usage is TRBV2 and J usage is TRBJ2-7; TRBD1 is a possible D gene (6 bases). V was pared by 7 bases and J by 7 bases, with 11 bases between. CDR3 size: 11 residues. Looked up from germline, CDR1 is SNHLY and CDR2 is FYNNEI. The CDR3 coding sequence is TGTGCCAGCACCAACAGGGAAGAGCAGTACTTC. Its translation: CASTNREEQYF.